The T cell receptor beta chain under discussion was sequenced for a study of cytomegalovirus exposure and HLA in healthy donors. Whole-study results and caveats: Sequencing probably produced one cluster of sequence variants that were highly shared. HLA alleles showed associations with 16,951 TCR beta sequences in a later analysis, at a 0.05 false discovery rate.

13 Jbeta primers and 60 Vbeta primers were used for the PCR. Method: immunoSEQ multiplex PCR; TCRdb's copy keeps in-frame clones and lacks some. The repertoire includes 150,000 to 250,000 clones, just over 75% of them detected once, and roughly 2% sits in the top ten. About this clone itself: The antigen remains unidentified.

Germline CDR1 MNHNY, CDR2 SVGAGI (reference sequence). This CDR3 has 15 amino acids. Trimming removed 0 bases at V and 4 bases at J, with 10 bases between. This clonotype originated in a young man in good health and CMV-seronegative. Sequenced sample: PBMCs. The chain joins TRBV6-6 to TRBJ2-1; D is possibly TRBD2 (6 bases). The CDR3 sequence is CASSYSGRDYNEQFF. The CDR3 DNA reads TGTGCCAGCAGTTACTCGGGGCGGGATTACAATGAGCAGTTCTTC.